This TCR beta chain was sequenced for a study of response to subunit inactivated influenza vaccine. Study outcomes and limitations: Every seasonal influenza vaccination brings in few new T cells, the authors suggested.

TCRdb itself ran the RT-PCR reads through MiXCR, one entry per CDR3 protein. The table records just over 300,000 distinct CDR3 sequences, roughly 22% of them present only once. Points on this clonotype: No antigen is known for it.

This sample comprised PBMCs from blood, obtained less than 22 months after vaccination. The clonotype originates from a man aged 45 to 75 who received an inactivated influenza vaccine.

CDR3 nucleotide sequence: TGCAGTGCTATTTGGGCAGGCACAGATACGCAGTATTTT. Residues: CSAIWAGTDTQYF. The V call is TRBV20-1, the J call TRBJ2-3; D remains unclear. The germline gives CDR1 DFQATT, CDR2 SNEGSKA (reference sequence). Trimming took off 4 bases at V and 1 base at J, with 9 bases between the two ends. This CDR3 comprises 13 residues.